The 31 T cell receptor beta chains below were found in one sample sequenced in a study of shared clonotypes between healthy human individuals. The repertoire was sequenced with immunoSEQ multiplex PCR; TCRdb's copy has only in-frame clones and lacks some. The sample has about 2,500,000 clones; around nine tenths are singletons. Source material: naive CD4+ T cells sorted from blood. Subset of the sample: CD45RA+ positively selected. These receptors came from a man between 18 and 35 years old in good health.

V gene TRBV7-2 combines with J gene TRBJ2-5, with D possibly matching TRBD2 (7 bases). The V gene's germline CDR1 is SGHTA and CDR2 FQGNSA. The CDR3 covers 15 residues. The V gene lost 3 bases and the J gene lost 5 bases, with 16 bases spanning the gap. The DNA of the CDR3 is TGTGCCAGCAGCTTGGGGGGGGCTTTGGGCGAGACCCAGTACTTC. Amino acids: CASSLGGALGETQYF.

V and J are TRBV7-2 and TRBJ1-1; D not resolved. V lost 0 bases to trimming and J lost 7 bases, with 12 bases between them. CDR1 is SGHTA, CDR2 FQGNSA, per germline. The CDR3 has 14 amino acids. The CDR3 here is CASSLAGRASEAFF. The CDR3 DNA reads TGTGCCAGCAGCTTAGCAGGTAGAGCAAGTGAAGCTTTCTTT.

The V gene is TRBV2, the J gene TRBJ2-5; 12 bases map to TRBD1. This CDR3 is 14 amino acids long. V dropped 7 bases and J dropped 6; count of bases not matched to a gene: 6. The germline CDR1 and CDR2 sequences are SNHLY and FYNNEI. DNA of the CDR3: TGTGCCAGCATCCCCGGGACAGGGGGCAAGACCCAGTACTTC. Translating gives CASIPGTGGKTQYF.

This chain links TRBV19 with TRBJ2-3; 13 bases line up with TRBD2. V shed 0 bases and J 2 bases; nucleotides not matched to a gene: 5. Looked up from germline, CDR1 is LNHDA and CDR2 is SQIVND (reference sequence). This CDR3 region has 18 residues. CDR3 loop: CASSIDGLAGATTDTQYF. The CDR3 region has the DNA TGTGCCAGTAGTATAGATGGACTAGCGGGGGCCACCACAGATACGCAGTATTTT.

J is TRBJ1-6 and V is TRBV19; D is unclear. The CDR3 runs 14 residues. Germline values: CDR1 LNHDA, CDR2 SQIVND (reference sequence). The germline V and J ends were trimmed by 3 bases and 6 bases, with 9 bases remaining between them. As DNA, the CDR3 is TGTGCCAGTAGTATGAATAACTTTAATTCACCCCTCCACTTT. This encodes CASSMNNFNSPLHF.

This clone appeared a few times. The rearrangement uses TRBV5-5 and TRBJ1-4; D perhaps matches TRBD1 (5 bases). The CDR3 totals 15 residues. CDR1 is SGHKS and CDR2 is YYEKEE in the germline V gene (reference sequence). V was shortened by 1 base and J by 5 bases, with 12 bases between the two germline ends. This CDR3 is CASSLSGTKNEKLFF. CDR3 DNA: TGTGCCAGCAGCTTGTCCGGGACTAAAAATGAAAAACTGTTTTTT.

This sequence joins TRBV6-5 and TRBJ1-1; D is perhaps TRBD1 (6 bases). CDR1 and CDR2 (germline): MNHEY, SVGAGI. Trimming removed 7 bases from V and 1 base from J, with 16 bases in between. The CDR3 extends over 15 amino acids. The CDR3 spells CASNTPGGQNTEAFF. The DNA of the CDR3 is TGTGCCAGCAACACACCCGGGGGCCAGAACACTGAAGCTTTCTTT.

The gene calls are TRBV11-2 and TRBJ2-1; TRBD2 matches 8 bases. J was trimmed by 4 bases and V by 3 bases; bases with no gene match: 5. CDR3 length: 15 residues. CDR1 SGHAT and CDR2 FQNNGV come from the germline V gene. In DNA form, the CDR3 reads TGTGCCAGCAGCTTCTTAGCGGGATCATACAATGAGCAGTTCTTC. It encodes CASSFLAGSYNEQFF.

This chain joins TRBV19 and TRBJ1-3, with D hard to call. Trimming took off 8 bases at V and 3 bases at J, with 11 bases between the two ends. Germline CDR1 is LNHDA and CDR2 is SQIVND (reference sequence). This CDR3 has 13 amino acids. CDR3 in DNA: TGTGCCAGTCAAAGCGAGGTTGGAAACACCATATATTTT. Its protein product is CASQSEVGNTIYF.

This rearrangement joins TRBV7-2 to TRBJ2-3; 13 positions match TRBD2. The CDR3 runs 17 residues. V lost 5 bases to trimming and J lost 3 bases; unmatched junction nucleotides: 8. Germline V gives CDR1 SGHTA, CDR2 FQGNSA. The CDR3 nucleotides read TGTGCCAGCAGCCATCGGACTAGCGGGAGAGAGACAGATACGCAGTATTTT. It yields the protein CASSHRTSGRETDTQYF.

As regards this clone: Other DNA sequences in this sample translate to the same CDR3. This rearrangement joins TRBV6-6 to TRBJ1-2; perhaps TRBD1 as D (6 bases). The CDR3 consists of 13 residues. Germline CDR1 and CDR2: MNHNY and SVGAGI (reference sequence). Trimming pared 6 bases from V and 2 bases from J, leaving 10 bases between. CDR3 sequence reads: CASSFGQNYGYTF. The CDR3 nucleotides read TGTGCCAGCAGCTTTGGACAGAACTATGGCTACACCTTC.

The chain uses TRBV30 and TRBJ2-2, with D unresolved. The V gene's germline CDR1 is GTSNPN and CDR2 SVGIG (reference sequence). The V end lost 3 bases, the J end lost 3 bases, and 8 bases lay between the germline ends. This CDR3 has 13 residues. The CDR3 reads CAWSASHTGELFF. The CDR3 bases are TGTGCCTGGAGCGCTTCTCACACCGGGGAGCTGTTTTTT.

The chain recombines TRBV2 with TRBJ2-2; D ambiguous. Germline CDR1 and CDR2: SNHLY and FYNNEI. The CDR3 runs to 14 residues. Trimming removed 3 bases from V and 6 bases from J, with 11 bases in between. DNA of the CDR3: TGTGCCAGCAGTGATTGGGTACAGTCCGGGGAGCTGTTTTTT. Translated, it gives CASSDWVQSGELFF.

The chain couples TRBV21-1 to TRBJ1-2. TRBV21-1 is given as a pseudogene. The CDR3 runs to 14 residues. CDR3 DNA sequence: TGTGCCAGCAGCAATTTTGGGGTTTTTGATGGCTACACCTTC. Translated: CASSNFGVFDGYTF.

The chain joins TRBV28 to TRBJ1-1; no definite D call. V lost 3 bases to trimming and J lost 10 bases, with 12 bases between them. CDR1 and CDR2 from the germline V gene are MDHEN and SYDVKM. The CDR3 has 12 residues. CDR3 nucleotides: TGTGCCAGCAGTTTCTCCTGGGGTTCAGCTTTCTTT. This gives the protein CASSFSWGSAFF. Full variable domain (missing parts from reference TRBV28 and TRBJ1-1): DVKVTQSSRYLVKRTGEKVFLECVQDMDHENMFWYRQDPGLGLRLIYFSYDVKMKEKGDIPEGYSVSREKKERFSLILESASTNQTSMYLCASSFSWGSAFFGQGTRLTVV.

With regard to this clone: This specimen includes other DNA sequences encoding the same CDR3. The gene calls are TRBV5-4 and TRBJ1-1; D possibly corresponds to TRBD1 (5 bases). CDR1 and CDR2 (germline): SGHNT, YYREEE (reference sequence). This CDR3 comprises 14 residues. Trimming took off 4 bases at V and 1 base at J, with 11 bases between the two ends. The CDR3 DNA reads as TGTGCCAGCAGCCTTCCAGGGTCGAACACTGAAGCTTTCTTT. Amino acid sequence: CASSLPGSNTEAFF.

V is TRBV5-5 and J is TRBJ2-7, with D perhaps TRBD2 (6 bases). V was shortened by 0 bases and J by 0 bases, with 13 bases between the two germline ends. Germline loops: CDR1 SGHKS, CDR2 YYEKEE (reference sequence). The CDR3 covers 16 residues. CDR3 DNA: TGTGCCAGCAGCTTGGGGGGCCCGGGACTCTCCTACGAGCAGTACTTC. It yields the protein CASSLGGPGLSYEQYF.

In nucleotides, the CDR3 is TGTGCCAGTGGGACTCTAGAAAAACTGTTTTTT. Its translation: CASGTLEKLFF. This sequence joins TRBV28 and TRBJ1-4, with TRBD1 as a possible D gene (5 bases). V gave up 9 bases and J gave up 8 bases, with 10 bases separating them. This CDR3 is 11 amino acids long. The germline CDR1 and CDR2 sequences are MDHEN and SYDVKM.

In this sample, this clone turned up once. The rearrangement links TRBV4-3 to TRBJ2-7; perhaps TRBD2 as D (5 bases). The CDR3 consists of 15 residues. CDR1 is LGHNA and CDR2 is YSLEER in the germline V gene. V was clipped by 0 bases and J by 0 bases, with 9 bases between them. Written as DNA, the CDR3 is TGCGCCAGCAGCCAAGAGCGGGTCTACTCCTACGAGCAGTACTTC. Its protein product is CASSQERVYSYEQYF.

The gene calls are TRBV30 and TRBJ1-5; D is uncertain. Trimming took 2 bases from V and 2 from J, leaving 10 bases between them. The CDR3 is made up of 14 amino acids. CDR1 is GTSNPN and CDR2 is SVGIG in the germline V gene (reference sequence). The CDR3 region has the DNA TGTGCCTGGAGTCCCGGGATCGGCAATCAGCCCCAGCATTTT. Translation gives CAWSPGIGNQPQHF.

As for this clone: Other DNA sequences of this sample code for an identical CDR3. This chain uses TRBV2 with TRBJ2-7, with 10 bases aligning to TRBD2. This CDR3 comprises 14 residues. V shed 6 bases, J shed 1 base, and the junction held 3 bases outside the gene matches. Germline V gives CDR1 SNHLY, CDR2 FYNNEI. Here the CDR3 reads CASRASGGSYEQYF. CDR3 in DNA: TGTGCCAGCAGGGCTAGCGGGGGTTCCTACGAGCAGTACTTC.

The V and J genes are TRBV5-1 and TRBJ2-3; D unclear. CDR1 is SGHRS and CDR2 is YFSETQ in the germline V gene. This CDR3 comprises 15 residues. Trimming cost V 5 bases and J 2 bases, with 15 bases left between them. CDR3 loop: CASRSYQGFTDTQYF. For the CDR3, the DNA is TGCGCCAGCAGATCTTATCAAGGGTTCACAGATACGCAGTATTTT.

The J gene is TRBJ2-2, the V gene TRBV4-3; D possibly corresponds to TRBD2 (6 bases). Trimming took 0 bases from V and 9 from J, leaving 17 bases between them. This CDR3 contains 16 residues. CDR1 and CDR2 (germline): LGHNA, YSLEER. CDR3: CASSQDISAGSRELFF. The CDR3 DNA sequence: TGCGCCAGCAGCCAAGATATCTCAGCGGGCTCCCGGGAGCTGTTTTTT.

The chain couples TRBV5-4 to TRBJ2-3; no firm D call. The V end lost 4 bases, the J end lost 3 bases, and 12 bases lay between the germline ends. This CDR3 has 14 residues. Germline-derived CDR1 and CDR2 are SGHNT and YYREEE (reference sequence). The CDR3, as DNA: TGTGCCAGCAGCCCTGGGTCCCGGACAGATACGCAGTATTTT. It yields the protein CASSPGSRTDTQYF.

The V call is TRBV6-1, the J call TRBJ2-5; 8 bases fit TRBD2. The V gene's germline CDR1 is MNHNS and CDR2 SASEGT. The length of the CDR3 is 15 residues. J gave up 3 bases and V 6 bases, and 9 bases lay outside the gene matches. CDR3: CASRARAAGEETQYF. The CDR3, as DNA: TGTGCCAGCAGGGCGAGGGCAGCGGGAGAAGAGACCCAGTACTTC.

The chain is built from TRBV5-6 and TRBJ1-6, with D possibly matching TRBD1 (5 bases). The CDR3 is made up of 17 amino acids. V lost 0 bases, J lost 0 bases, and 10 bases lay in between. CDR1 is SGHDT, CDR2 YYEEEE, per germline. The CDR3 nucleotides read TGTGCCAGCAGCTTGGGGGCAGACAGCTCCTATAATTCACCCCTCCACTTT. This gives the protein CASSLGADSSYNSPLHF. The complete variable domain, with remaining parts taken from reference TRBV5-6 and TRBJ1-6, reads DAGVTQSPTHLIKTRGQQVTLRCSPKSGHDTVSWYQQALGQGPQFIFQYYEEEERQRGNFPDRFSGHQFPNYSSELNVNALLLGDSALYLCASSLGADSSYNSPLHFGNGTRLTVT.

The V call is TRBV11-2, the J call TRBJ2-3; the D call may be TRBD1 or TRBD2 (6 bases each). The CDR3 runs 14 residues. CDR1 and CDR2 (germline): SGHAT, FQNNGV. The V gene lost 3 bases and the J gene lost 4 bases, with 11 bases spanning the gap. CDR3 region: CASSFGGRSDTQYF. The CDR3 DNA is TGTGCCAGCAGCTTTGGGGGGCGTTCAGATACGCAGTATTTT.

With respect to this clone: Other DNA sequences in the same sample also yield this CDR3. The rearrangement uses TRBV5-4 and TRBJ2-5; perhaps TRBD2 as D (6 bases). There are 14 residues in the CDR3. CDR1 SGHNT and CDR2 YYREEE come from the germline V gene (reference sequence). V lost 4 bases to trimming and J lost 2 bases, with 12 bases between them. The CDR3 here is CASSGGTVQETQYF. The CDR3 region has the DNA TGTGCCAGCAGCGGCGGGACGGTACAAGAGACCCAGTACTTC.

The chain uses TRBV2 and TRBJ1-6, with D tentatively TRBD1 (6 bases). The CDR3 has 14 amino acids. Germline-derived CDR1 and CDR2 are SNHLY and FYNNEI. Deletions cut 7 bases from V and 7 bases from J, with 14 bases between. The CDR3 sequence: CASTMTRGNSPLHF. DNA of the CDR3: TGTGCCAGCACTATGACGAGGGGGAATTCACCCCTCCACTTT.

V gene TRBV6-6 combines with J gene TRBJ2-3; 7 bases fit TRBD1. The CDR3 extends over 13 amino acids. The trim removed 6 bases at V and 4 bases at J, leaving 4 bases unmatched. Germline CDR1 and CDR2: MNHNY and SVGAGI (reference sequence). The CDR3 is CASRPGQADTQYF. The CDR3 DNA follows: TGTGCCAGCAGACCCGGACAGGCAGATACGCAGTATTTT.

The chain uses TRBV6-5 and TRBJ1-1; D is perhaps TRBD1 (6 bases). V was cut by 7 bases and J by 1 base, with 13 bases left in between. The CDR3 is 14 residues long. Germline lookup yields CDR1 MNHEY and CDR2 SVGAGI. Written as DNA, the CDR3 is TGTGCCAGCATGAGGGGGAGGAAGAACACTGAAGCTTTCTTT. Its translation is CASMRGRKNTEAFF.